This TCR beta chain appears in the sequencing data of a study of CD8+ T cells in alopecia areata. Across the whole study: Treatment of the treated patients consisted of oral tofacitinib, 5 to 10 mg twice daily. General study findings and limits: On tofacitinib, scalp and blood still held many of the expanded lesional clones. The study also sequences resident alphabeta T cells of normal skin in scalp samples.

Germline CDR1 reads MGHRA; CDR2 reads YSYEKL. Losses at the gene ends were 0 bases for V and 4 bases for J; bases not matched to a gene: 1. This CDR3 region has 14 residues. Of note for this clone: The antigen remains unidentified.

RNA was extracted and reverse transcribed into cDNA as the sequencing template. Measured with immunoSEQ multiplex PCR; TCRdb has only the in-frame clones, and not every one. This table holds 170,000 or so clones, roughly 53% found once. The treatment is: oral pan-JAK inhibitor, 5-10 mg twice daily. Specimens obtained from alopecia areata patients comprised lesional scalp punch biopsies and peripheral blood. The sequencing used CD8+ T cells sorted from blood, collected at week 24, from a patient treated with tofacitinib. The chain recombines TRBV4-1 with TRBJ2-3; 7 bases match TRBD2. The TCR was taken from a human donor with alopecia areata. The CDR3 spells CASSQDGLADTQYF. The CDR3 nucleotides read TGCGCCAGCAGCCAAGATGGACTAGCAGATACGCAGTATTTT.